One and the same sample provided the 32 T cell receptor beta chains below, sequenced in a study of shared clonotypes between healthy human individuals. Here immunoSEQ multiplex PCR was the method, and the copy in TCRdb shows in-frame clones only, minus some. The table has hundreds of thousands of clones, about 78% seen once. The sample taken for sequencing was memory CD4+ T cells sorted from blood. Subset given: CD45RA-negative fraction. The receptor set was obtained from a woman aged 25-40 years in good health.

This clone was observed a few times. The chain joins TRBV6-5 to TRBJ2-7, with 7 nucleotides matching TRBD2. With 6 bases clipped from V and 5 bases from J, the junction kept 13 bases outside the gene matches. The CDR3 extends over 15 amino acids. CDR1 and CDR2 (germline): MNHEY, SVGAGI. The CDR3 DNA sequence: TGTGCCAGCAGACCGCCCTTTGGGGGGAGGGACGAGCAGTACTTC. Protein: CASRPPFGGRDEQYF.

The chain carries TRBV19 and TRBJ1-5; a possible D gene is TRBD1 (6 bases). Germline CDR1 is LNHDA and CDR2 is SQIVND (reference sequence). With 7 bases removed from V and 3 bases from J, the gap between germline ends came to 16 bases. The CDR3 contains 15 residues. CDR3 DNA sequence: TGTGCCAGTACCCTTGGCGGGACATACAATCAGCCCCAGCATTTT. Encoded protein: CASTLGGTYNQPQHF.

The chain is built from TRBV7-9 and TRBJ2-4, with D perhaps TRBD1 or TRBD2 (5 bases each). Trimming shortened V by 1 base and J by 6 bases, and 7 bases separated the two germline ends. Germline CDR1 and CDR2: SEHNR and FQNEAQ (reference sequence). CDR3 length: 13 residues. CDR3: CASSLEGTNIQYF. DNA for the CDR3: TGTGCCAGCAGCTTAGAGGGGACAAACATTCAGTACTTC.

The chain carries TRBV7-3 and TRBJ2-7; 9 bases agree with TRBD2. Germline V gives CDR1 SGHTA, CDR2 FQGTGA. V was clipped by 2 bases and J by 4 bases; unmatched bases: 3. This CDR3 is built from 14 residues. In DNA, the CDR3 is TGTGCCAGCAGCTTATTTAGCGGGAGTTACGAGCAGTACTTC. This encodes CASSLFSGSYEQYF. The full variable domain, with the rest looked up from reference TRBV7-3 and TRBJ2-7, is GAGVSQTPSNKVTEKGKYVELRCDPISGHTALYWYRQSLGQGPEFLIYFQGTGAADDSGLPNDRFFAVRPEGSVSTLKIQRTERGDSAVYLCASSLFSGSYEQYFGPGTRLTVT.

This chain links TRBV10-3 with TRBJ1-5; no firm D call. The germline V gene has CDR1 ENHRY and CDR2 SYGVKD. Trimming cost V 6 bases and J 4 bases, with 10 bases left between them. This CDR3 contains 13 residues. The CDR3 is CAIRAGGNQPQHF. The CDR3 DNA is TGTGCCATCAGGGCAGGTGGGAATCAGCCCCAGCATTTT.

The V and J genes are TRBV5-6 and TRBJ2-3; 8 nucleotides agree with TRBD1. This CDR3 comprises 12 residues. Looked up from germline, CDR1 is SGHDT and CDR2 is YYEEEE. The trim removed 4 bases at V and 8 bases at J, leaving 3 bases unmatched. The CDR3 DNA is TGTGCCAGCAGCAACAGGGGGTTTACGCAGTATTTT. Its protein product is CASSNRGFTQYF.

This clone has just a few counts. V is TRBV27 and J is TRBJ2-7, with 11 bases matching TRBD2. After removal of 3 bases from V and 9 bases from J, the junction contained 13 bases not matched to a gene. CDR1 is MNHEY and CDR2 is SMNVEV in the germline V gene (reference sequence). The CDR3 length is 16 residues. Here the CDR3 DNA reads TGTGCCAGCAGTTTCTCTGGGACTAGCGGAATAAAGGCGCAGTACTTC. Translated: CASSFSGTSGIKAQYF.

The chain employs TRBV7-8 and TRBJ2-3; TRBD1 matches at 7 bases. V trimming: 4 bases; J trimming: 2 bases; junction bases outside the gene matches: 6. CDR1 is SGHVS and CDR2 is FQNEAQ in the germline V gene. This CDR3 contains 15 residues. In nucleotides, the CDR3 is TGTGCCAGCAGCTCCAACAGGGGCCCCACAGATACGCAGTATTTT. Its protein is CASSSNRGPTDTQYF.

This clone was counted between two and nine times. The chain recombines TRBV5-1 with TRBJ2-3; TRBD2 matches at 9 bases. V dropped 4 bases and J dropped 2; count of bases not matched to a gene: 5. Germline CDR1 reads SGHRS; CDR2 reads YFSETQ. This CDR3 is built from 15 residues. Here the CDR3 reads CASSQRTSDTDTQYF. In nucleotides, the CDR3 is TGCGCCAGCAGCCAAAGGACTAGCGACACAGATACGCAGTATTTT.

This clone was observed many times. The chain uses TRBV10-2 and TRBJ1-2, with a possible D match to TRBD1 (6 bases). The length of the CDR3 is 14 residues. From germline, CDR1 is WSHSY and CDR2 SAAADI. V was pared by 2 bases and J by 5 bases, with 12 bases between. DNA for the CDR3: TGCGCCAGCAGTGAGCCCCCCGGACAGTATGGCTACACCTTC. This codes for CASSEPPGQYGYTF.

The chain links TRBV7-9 to TRBJ1-5; 7 bases are a match to TRBD1. The CDR3 runs 13 residues. The V segment lost 5 bases and the J segment 4 bases; nucleotides outside the gene matches: 2. CDR1 is SEHNR and CDR2 is FQNEAQ in the germline V gene (reference sequence). The CDR3 DNA sequence: TGTGCCAGCAGCCCAGGGGGAAATCAGCCCCAGCATTTT. This translates into CASSPGGNQPQHF.

The sample holds one count of this clone. The V gene is TRBV7-7, the J gene TRBJ2-1; TRBD2 matches at 11 bases. This CDR3 has 16 residues. Germline V gene data show CDR1 as SSHAT and CDR2 as FNYEAQ (reference sequence). V dropped 5 bases and J dropped 3; count of bases not matched to a gene: 6. The CDR3 region is CASSPIGTSGYNEQFF. In DNA, the CDR3 is TGTGCCAGCAGCCCAATTGGGACTAGCGGCTACAATGAGCAGTTCTTC.

This clone appeared a single time. The chain is built from TRBV5-8 and TRBJ2-2; tentative D call: TRBD1 (7 bases). CDR1 and CDR2 (germline): SGHTS, YDEGEE. This CDR3 is 17 amino acids long. Deletions cut 2 bases from V and 7 bases from J, with 21 bases between. The CDR3 DNA sequence: TGTGCCAGCAGCTTATTGGGACAGCGGGTACCTATCGGGGAGCTGTTTTTT. Translation: CASSLLGQRVPIGELFF.

This clone was detected once. The V gene is TRBV4-1, the J gene TRBJ2-3; 9 bases align to TRBD2. The CDR3 covers 16 residues. Germline V lookup: CDR1 MGHRA, CDR2 YSYEKL. The V segment lost 6 bases and the J segment 1 base; nucleotides outside the gene matches: 8. The CDR3 DNA reads TGCGCCAGCAGGATGCAGGCGGGAGGGGGCACAGATACGCAGTATTTT. Amino acids: CASRMQAGGGTDTQYF.

This clone is a singleton in its sample. The CDR3 sequence is CASSRGGRAELSEQFF. CDR3 coding DNA: TGTGCCAGCTCACGGGGCGGGAGGGCCGAATTGAGTGAGCAGTTCTTC. V gene TRBV18 combines with J gene TRBJ2-1; 9 positions agree with TRBD2. This CDR3 is built from 16 residues. V lost 4 bases and J lost 9; bases outside the gene matches: 13. Germline CDR1 reads KGHSH; CDR2 reads LQKENI. Full variable domain (rest looked up from reference TRBV18 and TRBJ2-1): NAGVMQNPRHLVRRRGQEARLRCSPMKGHSHVYWYRQLPEEGLKFMVYLQKENIIDESGMPKERFSAEFPKEGPSILRIQQVVRGDSAAYFCASSRGGRAELSEQFFGPGTRLTVL.

A remark on this clone: In the same sample, other DNA sequences code for this CDR3. This sequence joins TRBV4-1 and TRBJ2-5; 12 bases are shared with TRBD2. This CDR3 is 16 amino acids long. Unmatched junction bases numbered 5, after V lost 3 bases and J lost 3 bases. CDR1 is MGHRA, CDR2 YSYEKL, per germline. CDR3 residues: CASSQALAGGEETQYF. CDR3 sequence (DNA): TGCGCCAGCAGCCAGGCCCTAGCGGGAGGGGAAGAGACCCAGTACTTC.

A word on this clone: A far bigger clonotype differs at one base, so this is likely a read error. The chain carries TRBV11-3 and TRBJ1-5; D uncertain. This CDR3 is built from 12 residues. Trimming cost V 0 bases and J 6 bases, with 3 bases left between them. From germline, CDR1 is SGHNT and CDR2 YENEEA. The CDR3 loop reads CASSLEGQPQHF. CDR3 sequence (DNA): TGTGCCAGCAGCTTAGAAGGTCAGCCCCAGCATTTT.

The V and J genes are TRBV7-9 and TRBJ2-1; D not resolved. This CDR3 has 12 amino acids. Germline V CDR1 and CDR2: SEHNR, FQNEAQ (reference sequence). Between the trimmed V and J ends, which lost 5 bases and 7 bases, there was a span of 9 bases. The CDR3 loop reads CASSIVGNEQFF. For the CDR3, the DNA is TGTGCCAGCAGCATAGTCGGAAATGAGCAGTTCTTC. Combining the CDR3 with reference TRBV7-9 and TRBJ2-1 gives the whole variable domain DTGVSQNPRHKITKRGQNVTFRCDPISEHNRLYWYRQTLGQGPEFLTYFQNEAQLEKSRLLSDRFSAERPKGSFSTLEIQRTEQGDSAMYLCASSIVGNEQFFGPGTRLTVL.

This clone came up a few times. This CDR3 is CASSQGAGTSNEQFF. The DNA of the CDR3 is TGTGCCAGCAGCCAAGGAGCCGGGACTAGCAATGAGCAGTTCTTC. This rearrangement joins TRBV14 to TRBJ2-1; 8 nucleotides align to TRBD2. The CDR3 runs 15 residues. Trimming cost V 1 base and J 6 bases; bases outside gene matches: 5. Germline V CDR1 and CDR2: SGHDN, FVKESK.

The chain couples TRBV7-2 to TRBJ2-7, with 11 nucleotides matching TRBD2. The CDR3 totals 16 residues. With 5 bases clipped from V and 1 base from J, the junction kept 7 bases outside the gene matches. Per the germline V gene, CDR1 is SGHTA and CDR2 is FQGNSA. The CDR3 sequence: CASSREGTSGSYEQYF. Written as DNA, the CDR3 is TGTGCCAGCAGCCGCGAAGGGACTAGCGGATCCTACGAGCAGTACTTC.

On this clone: This could be a read error, since a much larger clone is one nucleotide away. This same CDR3 is encoded by further DNA sequences in the sample. The chain couples TRBV5-1 to TRBJ2-3; maybe TRBD1 (6 bases). CDR3 size: 14 residues. CDR1 and CDR2 from the germline V gene are SGHRS and YFSETQ. Trimming took off 4 bases at V and 0 bases at J, with 9 bases between the two ends. The CDR3 is CASSPGQSTDTQYF. The DNA of the CDR3 is TGCGCCAGCAGCCCAGGACAGAGCACAGATACGCAGTATTTT.

The chain has TRBV11-2 and TRBJ2-3; D unresolved. The germline V gene has CDR1 SGHAT and CDR2 FQNNGV. V was shortened by 2 bases and J by 2 bases, with 11 bases between the two germline ends. The CDR3 consists of 15 residues. CDR3 DNA sequence: TGTGCCAGCAGCTTACTACTCACGCTCACAGATACGCAGTATTTT. Translated: CASSLLLTLTDTQYF.

V is TRBV7-2 and J is TRBJ2-1, with 11 bases fitting TRBD2. Looked up from germline, CDR1 is SGHTA and CDR2 is FQGNSA. CDR3 size: 18 residues. V dropped 4 bases and J dropped 4; count of bases not matched to a gene: 12. The CDR3 sequence is CASSYRPTSGTIYNEQFF. The CDR3 bases are TGTGCCAGCAGCTACCGACCGACTAGCGGGACCATATACAATGAGCAGTTCTTC. The full variable domain, in which reference TRBV7-2 and TRBJ2-1 provide the parts outside the CDR3, is GAGVSQSPSNKVTEKGKDVELRCDPISGHTALYWYRQSLGQGLEFLIYFQGNSAPDKSGLPSDRFSAERTGGSVSTLTIQRTQQEDSAVYLCASSYRPTSGTIYNEQFFGPGTRLTVL.

The chain joins TRBV7-6 to TRBJ2-2, with 11 bases identical to TRBD2. This CDR3 contains 16 residues. Germline V gene sequence: CDR1 SGHVS, CDR2 FNYEAQ. After removal of 1 base from V and 5 bases from J, the junction contained 3 bases not matched to a gene. The CDR3 nucleotides read TGTGCCAGCAGCTTAGTTACTAGCGGGAGTACCGGGGAGCTGTTTTTT. As protein: CASSLVTSGSTGELFF.

Details on this clone: It differs at one base from a far larger clone, so likely a read error. The rearrangement links TRBV2 to TRBJ1-5; D uncertain. V was trimmed by 4 bases and J by 4 bases, leaving 5 bases between them. The CDR3 consists of 12 residues. Germline V gene data show CDR1 as SNHLY and CDR2 as FYNNEI. The chain's CDR3 is CASSGGNQPQHF. The CDR3 bases are TGTGCCAGCAGTGGGGGAAATCAGCCCCAGCATTTT.

The rearrangement links TRBV6-5 to TRBJ2-1; D not resolved. The CDR3 covers 15 residues. The germline V gene encodes CDR1 MNHEY and CDR2 SVGAGI. The germline V and J ends were trimmed by 2 bases and 8 bases, with 16 bases remaining between them. CDR3 DNA: TGTGCCAGCAGTTACCTCGGACCCCCTGAGGATGAGCAGTTCTTC. Translation gives CASSYLGPPEDEQFF.

V gene TRBV18 combines with J gene TRBJ2-7; D may be TRBD1 or TRBD2 (5 bases each). The CDR3 runs 14 residues. The V gene's germline CDR1 is KGHSH and CDR2 LQKENI. With 4 bases removed from V and 0 bases from J, the gap between germline ends came to 10 bases. Here the CDR3 reads CASSLRDHSYEQYF. The CDR3 region has the DNA TGTGCCAGCTCACTCCGGGACCACTCCTACGAGCAGTACTTC. The whole variable domain, filled in from reference TRBV18 and TRBJ2-7, reads NAGVMQNPRHLVRRRGQEARLRCSPMKGHSHVYWYRQLPEEGLKFMVYLQKENIIDESGMPKERFSAEFPKEGPSILRIQQVVRGDSAAYFCASSLRDHSYEQYFGPGTRLTVT.

This clone turned up a few times. The chain has TRBV2 and TRBJ2-3; D possibly corresponds to TRBD2 (5 bases). Germline-derived CDR1 and CDR2 are SNHLY and FYNNEI. This CDR3 is built from 14 residues. V shed 7 bases and J shed 0 bases, with 11 bases lying between them. CDR3 sequence (DNA): TGTGCCAGCACTAGCTTTCGGAGCACAGATACGCAGTATTTT. Its translation is CASTSFRSTDTQYF.

Only a few counts were recorded for this clone. The J gene is TRBJ1-5, the V gene TRBV28, with D maybe TRBD1 (6 bases). The germline V gene encodes CDR1 MDHEN and CDR2 SYDVKM. The CDR3 is 14 residues long. Trimming stripped 3 bases from V and 16 bases from J, with 22 bases between. The CDR3 is CASSLGGHYPGAHF. DNA of the CDR3: TGTGCCAGCAGTTTGGGGGGACACTACCCCGGGGCCCATTTT.

This clone was seen a handful of times. The rearrangement uses TRBV4-1 and TRBJ1-5; tentative D call: TRBD1 (5 bases). The germline V and J ends were trimmed by 3 bases and 1 base, with 16 bases remaining between them. The germline gives CDR1 MGHRA, CDR2 YSYEKL. This CDR3 is 17 amino acids long. The CDR3 region is CASSQAGQGRSNQPQHF. The CDR3 DNA sequence: TGCGCCAGCAGCCAGGCAGGGCAGGGAAGAAGCAATCAGCCCCAGCATTTT.

The genes are TRBV29-1 and TRBJ2-2; D is uncertain. CDR3 length: 11 amino acids. Between the trimmed V and J ends, which lost 5 bases and 1 base, there was a span of 2 bases. CDR1 is SQVTM, CDR2 ANQGSEA, per germline. Here the CDR3 DNA reads TGCAGCGTTAAGAACACCGGGGAGCTGTTTTTT. It encodes CSVKNTGELFF.

This clone occurred once. This chain uses TRBV19 with TRBJ1-1; a weak D match, TRBD1 (6 bases). There are 13 residues in the CDR3. The germline V gene has CDR1 LNHDA and CDR2 SQIVND (reference sequence). With 7 bases removed from V and 5 bases from J, the gap between germline ends came to 14 bases. The CDR3, as DNA: TGTGCCAGTAACATAAGGGGGAGGACTGAAGCTTTCTTT. This codes for CASNIRGRTEAFF.